This record looks at one T cell receptor (beta chain) sequence and its context. Germline V gives CDR1 GTSNPN, CDR2 SVGIG (reference sequence). This CDR3 spans 15 amino acids. The V gene end was trimmed by 3 bases and the J gene end by 1 base; junction bases not matched to a gene: 7. The sample is drawn from a study of cytomegalovirus exposure and HLA in healthy donors. PCR amplification relied on 60 Vbeta primers (plus 13 Jbeta primers). Sequencing used immunoSEQ multiplex PCR; TCRdb keeps in-frame clones, though not all of them. The table lists about 190,000 clones, roughly 75% of them singletons. The chain recombines TRBV30 with TRBJ1-1; 8 bases map to TRBD1. This receptor was taken from a man under 40 in good health and CMV-seropositive. Sample: PBMCs. CDR3 sequence (DNA): TGTGCCTGGAGGTCGGCCGGGACAGGGAACACTGAAGCTTTCTTT. Translation: CAWRSAGTGNTEAFF.